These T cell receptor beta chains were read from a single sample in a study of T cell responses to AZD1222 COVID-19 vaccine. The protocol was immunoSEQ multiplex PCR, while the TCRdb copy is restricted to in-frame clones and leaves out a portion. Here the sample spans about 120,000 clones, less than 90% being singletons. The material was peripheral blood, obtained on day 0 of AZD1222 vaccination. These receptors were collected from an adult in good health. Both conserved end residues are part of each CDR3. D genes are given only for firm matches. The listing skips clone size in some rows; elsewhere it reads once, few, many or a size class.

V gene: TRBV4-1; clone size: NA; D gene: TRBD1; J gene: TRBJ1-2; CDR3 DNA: TGCGCCAGCAGCCAAGAACAGGGGTCAACTAACTATGGCTACACCTTC; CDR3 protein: CASSQEQGSTNYGYTF
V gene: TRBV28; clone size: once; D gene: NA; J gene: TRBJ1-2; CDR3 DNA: TGTGCCAGCAGTTTCCTATTAGGAGGCTACACCTTC; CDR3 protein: CASSFLLGGYTF
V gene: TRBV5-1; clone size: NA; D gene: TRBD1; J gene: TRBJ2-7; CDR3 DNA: TGCGCCAGCAGCCCCGGGACAGGTCTTACCTACGAGCAGTACTTC; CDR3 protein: CASSPGTGLTYEQYF
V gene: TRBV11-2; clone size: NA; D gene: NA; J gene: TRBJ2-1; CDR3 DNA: TGTGCCAGCAGCCCGCCCCCGCATGAGCGGTCCTCTCTTCAGTTCTTC; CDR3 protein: CASSPPPHERSSLQFF
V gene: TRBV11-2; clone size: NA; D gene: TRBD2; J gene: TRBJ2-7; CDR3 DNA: TGTGCCAGCAGCTTAATGGGGGGGGGCTACGAGCAGTACTTC; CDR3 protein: CASSLMGGGYEQYF
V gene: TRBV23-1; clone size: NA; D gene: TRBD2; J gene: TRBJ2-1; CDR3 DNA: TGCGCCAGCAGTCAAGGGACTAGCGGGAGGTTCGTATTCTATGAGCAGTTCTTC; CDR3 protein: CASSQGTSGRFVFYEQFF
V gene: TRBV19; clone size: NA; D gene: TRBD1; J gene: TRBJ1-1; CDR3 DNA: TGTGCCAGTAACGCCAGGGGGGCCGCTGAAGCTTTCTTT; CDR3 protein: CASNARGAAEAFF
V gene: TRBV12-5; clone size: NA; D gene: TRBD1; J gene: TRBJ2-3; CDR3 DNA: TGTGCTAGTGGTTTGGTACTGACAGGGGAGACAGATACGCAGTATTTT; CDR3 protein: CASGLVLTGETDTQYF
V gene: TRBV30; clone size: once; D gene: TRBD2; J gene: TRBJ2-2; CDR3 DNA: TGTGCCTGGAGTGGCCGGACTAGCGGGACCCCCGGGGAGCTGTTTTTT; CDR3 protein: CAWSGRTSGTPGELFF
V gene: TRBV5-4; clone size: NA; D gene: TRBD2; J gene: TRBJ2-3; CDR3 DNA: TGTGCCAGCAGCCCACCGGGACTAGCTCATTCAGATACGCAGTATTTT; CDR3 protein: CASSPPGLAHSDTQYF
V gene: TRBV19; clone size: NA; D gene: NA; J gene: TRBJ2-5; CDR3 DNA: TGTGCCAGTAGTATAGATTCCGCCCTGGGGACCCAGTACTTC; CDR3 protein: CASSIDSALGTQYF
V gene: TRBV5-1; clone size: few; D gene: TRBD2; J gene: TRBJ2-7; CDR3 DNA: TGCGCCAGCAGCCAGAGCGGGAGTAACTCAAACGAGCAGTACTTC; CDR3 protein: CASSQSGSNSNEQYF
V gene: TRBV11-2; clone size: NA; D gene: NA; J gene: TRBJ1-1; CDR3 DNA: TGTGCCAGCAGCTTAACCAGGAACACTGAAGCTTTCTTT; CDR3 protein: CASSLTRNTEAFF
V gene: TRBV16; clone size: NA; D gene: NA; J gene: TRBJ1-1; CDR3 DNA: TGTGCCAGCAGCCCCTATGGCGGGGGGAACACTGAAGCTTTCTTT; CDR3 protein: CASSPYGGGNTEAFF
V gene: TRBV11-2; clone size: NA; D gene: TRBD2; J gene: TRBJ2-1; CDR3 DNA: TGTGCCAGCAGCTTAGGTACCGGGACTAGCAATGAGCAGTTCTTC; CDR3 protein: CASSLGTGTSNEQFF
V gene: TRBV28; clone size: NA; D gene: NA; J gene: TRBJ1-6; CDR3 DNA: TGTGCCAGCAGTTTTCGAGGGGCACCCCTCCACTTT; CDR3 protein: CASSFRGAPLHF
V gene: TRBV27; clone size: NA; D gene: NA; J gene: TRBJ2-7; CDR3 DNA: TGTGCCAGCAGGTTCCGGGGCGGCTCCTACGAGCAGTACTTC; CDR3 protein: CASRFRGGSYEQYF
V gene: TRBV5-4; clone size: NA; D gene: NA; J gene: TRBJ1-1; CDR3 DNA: TGTGCCAGCAGCTTGGGGGGGATGACTGAAGCTTTCTTT; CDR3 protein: CASSLGGMTEAFF
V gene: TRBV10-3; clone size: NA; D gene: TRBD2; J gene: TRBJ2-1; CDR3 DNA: TGTGCCATCAGTGAGGCGGGAGGCGGTAGGGGTGAGCAGTTCTTC; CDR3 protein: CAISEAGGGRGEQFF
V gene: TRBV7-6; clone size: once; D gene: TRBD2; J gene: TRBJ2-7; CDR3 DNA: TGTGCCAGCAGCTCTTTAGCGGGAGTAGCCCACGAGCAGTACTTC; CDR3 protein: CASSSLAGVAHEQYF
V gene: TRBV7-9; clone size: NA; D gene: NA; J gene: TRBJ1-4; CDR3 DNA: TGTGCCAGCAGCTCCTTGGACGGCAATGAAAAACTGTTTTTT; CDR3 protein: CASSSLDGNEKLFF
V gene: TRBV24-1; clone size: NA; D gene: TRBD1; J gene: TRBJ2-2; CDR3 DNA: TGTGCCACCAGTGATTTGCGGGACAGGGGGCGTACCGGGGAGCTGTTTTTT; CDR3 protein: CATSDLRDRGRTGELFF
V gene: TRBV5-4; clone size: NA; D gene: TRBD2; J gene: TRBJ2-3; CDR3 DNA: TGTGCCAGCAGCAGAGCGGGAGTGGTAGATACGCAGTATTTT; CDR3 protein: CASSRAGVVDTQYF
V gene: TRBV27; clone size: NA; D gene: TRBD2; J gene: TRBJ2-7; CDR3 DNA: TGTGCCAGCAGTTCTTCCTTGGGCGGGAGGGCCCACGAGCAGTACTTC; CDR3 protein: CASSSSLGGRAHEQYF
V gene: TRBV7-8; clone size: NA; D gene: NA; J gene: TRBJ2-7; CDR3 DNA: TGTGCCAGCAGCTTAGGGACCAACTCCTACGAGCAGTACTTC; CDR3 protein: CASSLGTNSYEQYF
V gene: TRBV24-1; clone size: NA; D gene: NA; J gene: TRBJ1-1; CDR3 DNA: TGTGCCACCAGTGGCCGAGGGGGCACTGAAGCTTTCTTT; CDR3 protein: CATSGRGGTEAFF
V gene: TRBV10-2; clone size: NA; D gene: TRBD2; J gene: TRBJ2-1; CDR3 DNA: TGCGCCAGCAGGCCCCCGGGACTAGCGGGAGGGGCTCACAATGAGCAGTTCTTC; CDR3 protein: CASRPPGLAGGAHNEQFF
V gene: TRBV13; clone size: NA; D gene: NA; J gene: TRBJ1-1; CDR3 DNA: TGTGCCAGCAGCTTAGTGGGGAGAGCAGAAGCTTTCTTT; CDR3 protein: CASSLVGRAEAFF
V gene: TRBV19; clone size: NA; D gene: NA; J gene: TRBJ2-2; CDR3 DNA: TGTGCCAGTAGTATAGATGCTGTGACAAACACCGGGGAGCTGTTTTTT; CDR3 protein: CASSIDAVTNTGELFF